Listed below are T cell receptor beta chains from one sample, sequenced in a study of CD8 T cells in ankylosing spondylitis. TCRdb analysed the 5' RACE reads with MiXCR anew, one entry per CDR3 protein. The sample includes approximately 550,000 distinct CDR3 sequences, roughly an eighth seen only once; the top ten take almost 7%. The sequenced sample was blood, either unsorted or a sorted T cell fraction (not recorded which). Receptor source: a male donor with ankylosing spondylitis. Each CDR3 is given with its conserved first and last residue. D genes are given only for firm matches. Size values are once, few and many counts, or a class for expanded clones, and some rows have none.

j_gene,abundance,d_gene,len,v_gene,CDR3aa,CDR3nt
TRBJ1-2,.,TRBD1,15,TRBV18,CASSPPSAGGYGYTF,TGTGCCAGCTCACCACCATCCGCAGGGGGTTATGGCTACACCTTC
TRBJ2-7,.,.,17,TRBV11-2,CASSFDRPGREAYEQYF,TGTGCCAGCAGCTTTGATCGGCCTGGAAGGGAAGCCTACGAGCAGTACTTC
TRBJ2-7,many,.,12,TRBV12-3/TRBV12-4,CASSLDNYEQYF,TGTGCCAGCAGTTTAGACAACTACGAGCAGTACTTC
TRBJ2-1,.,TRBD1,15,TRBV10-3,CAINTGTGVNNEQFF,TGTGCCATCAATACCGGGACAGGGGTAAACAATGAGCAGTTCTTC
TRBJ2-2,few,TRBD1,17,TRBV4-1,CASSPIPQGEVAGELFF,TGCGCCAGCAGCCCTATTCCACAGGGGGAAGTCGCCGGGGAGCTGTTTTTT
TRBJ1-2,.,TRBD1,17,TRBV27,CASSPLPRTGEGYGYTF,TGTGCCAGCAGCCCCCTACCGAGGACAGGGGAAGGCTATGGCTACACCTTC
TRBJ2-7,few,.,12,TRBV28,CASSPPGTEQYF,TGTGCCAGCAGTCCTCCGGGGACCGAGCAGTACTTC
TRBJ1-1,few,.,14,TRBV7-2,CASSRGLSNTEAFF,TGTGCCAGCAGCCGCGGGTTATCGAACACTGAAGCTTTCTTT
TRBJ1-4,few,.,14,TRBV7-8,CASSFAGADEKLFF,TGTGCCAGCAGCTTTGCAGGGGCGGATGAAAAACTGTTTTTT
TRBJ1-2,.,.,12,TRBV20-1,CSAYMGENGYTF,TGCAGTGCTTACATGGGGGAGAATGGCTACACCTTC
TRBJ1-4,.,.,14,TRBV6-1,CASSEEAALEKLFF,TGTGCCAGCAGTGAAGAGGCGGCTCTGGAAAAACTGTTTTTT
TRBJ2-7,few,.,16,TRBV7-8,CASSLVTAPGIYEQYF,TGTGCCAGCAGCTTAGTGACAGCCCCCGGTATCTACGAGCAGTACTTC
TRBJ2-2,few,.,16,TRBV5-1,CASSLRSGLLGGDLFF,TGCGCCAGCAGCTTGCGTAGCGGTCTACTGGGCGGGGACCTGTTTTTT
TRBJ2-1,.,TRBD2,14,TRBV15,CATSRGQLANEQFF,TGTGCCACCAGCAGAGGACAACTAGCGAATGAGCAGTTCTTC
TRBJ1-1,.,.,14,TRBV3-1,CTSSRGPPNTEAFF,TGTACCAGCAGCCGGGGGCCGCCGAACACTGAAGCTTTCTTT
TRBJ2-5,many,.,16,TRBV5-1,CASSLGVADLQETQYF,TGCGCCAGCAGCTTGGGGGTTGCGGACCTCCAAGAGACCCAGTACTTC
TRBJ2-5,.,TRBD2,17,TRBV9,CASSVDTSGAYQETQYF,TGTGCCAGCAGCGTAGATACTAGCGGGGCTTACCAAGAGACCCAGTACTTC
TRBJ1-1,.,.,15,TRBV12-3/TRBV12-4,CASSLWDPSGTEAFF,TGTGCCAGCAGTTTATGGGACCCCTCCGGGACTGAAGCTTTCTTT
TRBJ2-1,.,.,16,TRBV4-1,CASSFGSARSYNEQFF,TGCGCCAGCAGCTTCGGGTCAGCTAGATCCTACAATGAGCAGTTCTTC
TRBJ1-1,few,.,15,TRBV4-2,CASSLKVDSNTEAFF,TGTGCCAGCAGCCTCAAGGTTGACTCGAACACTGAAGCTTTCTTT
TRBJ1-1,.,.,13,TRBV5-1,CASSPDPDTEAIF,TGCGCCAGCAGCCCTGACCCCGATACTGAAGCTATCTTT
TRBJ2-5,.,TRBD2,18,TRBV20-1,CSATTGGLAGGPRETQYF,TGCAGTGCAACTACAGGGGGACTAGCGGGAGGGCCGCGAGAGACCCAGTACTTC
TRBJ2-3,few,.,13,TRBV29-1,CSVSPLYTDTQYF,TGCAGCGTATCTCCCCTGTACACAGATACGCAGTATTTT
TRBJ2-3,few,TRBD2,18,TRBV3-1,CASSGALGLAGVIDTQYF,TGTGCCAGCAGCGGCGCCTTGGGACTAGCGGGAGTGATAGATACGCAGTATTTT
TRBJ2-7,.,.,14,TRBV7-2,CASSLAGTRYEQYF,TGTGCCAGCAGCTTAGCGGGGACTCGGTACGAGCAGTACTTC
TRBJ2-3,many,TRBD1,14,TRBV5-1,CASSLGQGSDTQYF,TGCGCCAGCAGCTTGGGACAGGGTTCAGATACGCAGTATTTT
TRBJ2-2,many,.,13,TRBV27,CASSLYRTGELFF,TGTGCCAGCAGCTTGTATCGTACCGGGGAGCTGTTTTTT
TRBJ2-5,few,.,14,TRBV10-1,CASSGGTIWETQYF,TGCGCCAGCAGTGGGGGTACCATCTGGGAGACCCAGTACTTC
TRBJ2-1,.,TRBD2,15,TRBV25-1,CASNPQRGTYNEQFF,TGTGCCAGCAACCCACAGCGGGGGACGTACAATGAGCAGTTCTTC
TRBJ1-1,few,.,15,TRBV15,CATSRTTLDSPEAFF,TGTGCCACCAGCAGAACTACACTCGACAGCCCAGAAGCTTTCTTT
TRBJ2-5,.,TRBD2,15,TRBV11-2,CASSLPLAGGETQYF,TGTGCCAGCAGCCTCCCACTAGCGGGGGGTGAGACCCAGTACTTC
TRBJ2-1,few,TRBD2,16,TRBV11-2,CASSPPSGRSHNEQFF,TGTGCCAGCAGCCCGCCTAGCGGGAGGAGCCACAATGAGCAGTTCTTC
TRBJ1-6,.,TRBD1,14,TRBV20-1,CTTDREGDNSPLHF,TGCACCACTGACAGGGAAGGGGATAATTCACCCCTCCACTTT
TRBJ2-7,.,.,14,TRBV2,CASSEMRSSYEQYF,TGTGCCAGCAGTGAAATGCGGAGCTCCTACGAGCAGTACTTC
TRBJ1-4,few,.,12,TRBV10-3,CAISELTEKLFF,TGTGCCATCAGTGAGTTGACAGAAAAACTGTTTTTT
TRBJ2-2,.,.,17,TRBV12-3/TRBV12-4,CASSLVRLAGNTGELFF,TGTGCCAGCAGTTTGGTTAGGCTGGCGGGGAACACCGGGGAGCTGTTTTTT
TRBJ1-4,.,.,14,TRBV24-1,CATSDSRIPGKLFF,TGTGCCACCAGTGATTCCCGGATCCCCGGGAAACTGTTTTTT
TRBJ1-5,.,.,13,TRBV12-3/TRBV12-4,CASSLIINQPQHF,TGTGCCAGCAGTTTAATCATAAATCAGCCCCAGCATTTT
TRBJ2-7,few,TRBD2,14,TRBV20-1,CSARDGSGRYEQYF,TGCAGTGCTAGAGACGGTAGCGGGAGATACGAGCAGTACTTC
TRBJ1-4,few,TRBD1,15,TRBV20-1,CSARDRRTGDEKLFF,TGCAGTGCTAGAGATCGGCGGACAGGGGATGAAAAACTGTTTTTT
TRBJ1-5,.,.,14,TRBV29-1,CSVEGGIEGQPQHF,TGCAGCGTCGAGGGTGGGATCGAGGGGCAGCCCCAGCATTTT
TRBJ1-5,few,.,14,TRBV7-2,CASSFMEDNQPQHF,TGTGCCAGCAGCTTCATGGAGGACAATCAGCCCCAGCATTTT
TRBJ2-7,.,.,11,TRBV7-8,CASSGRWGQYF,TGTGCCAGCAGCGGGCGCTGGGGGCAGTACTTC
TRBJ2-1,many,TRBD2,15,TRBV25-1,CASRVAGDPYNEQFF,TGTGCCAGCAGGGTAGCGGGAGACCCCTACAATGAGCAGTTCTTC
TRBJ1-5,many,.,15,TRBV5-1,CASSLDGNSNQPQHF,TGCGCCAGCAGCCTGGACGGAAATAGCAATCAGCCCCAGCATTTT
TRBJ2-1,many,.,11,TRBV29-1,CSVSLGAEQFF,TGCAGCGTTTCCTTGGGGGCTGAGCAGTTCTTC
TRBJ1-3,.,.,12,TRBV2,CASRAGGNTIYF,TGTGCCAGCAGAGCAGGAGGAAACACCATATATTTT
TRBJ1-1,.,.,13,TRBV5-1,CASQAQGNTEAFF,TGCGCCAGCCAAGCCCAGGGGAACACTGAAGCTTTCTTT
TRBJ1-2,.,.,13,TRBV7-9,CASSSIWPYGYTF,TGTGCCAGCAGCTCCATCTGGCCCTATGGCTACACCTTC